This TCR beta chain was sequenced during a study of OX40 agonist ivuxolimab in advanced cancers. Turning to the study itself: Patients were treated with intravenous ivuxolimab, dosed at 0.01 to 10 mg/kg and infused every 2 weeks. Partial responses were achieved by three patients: one hepatocellular carcinoma, two cutaneous melanoma.

Method: immunoSEQ multiplex PCR; TCRdb's copy keeps in-frame clones and lacks some. The sample holds about 71,000 clones, about 81% seen once. This clone was observed once. This CDR3 spans 15 amino acids. Per germline, CDR1 LNHDA and CDR2 SQIVND (reference sequence). V shed 9 bases, J shed 8 bases, and the junction held 17 bases outside the gene matches. Sampling times: baseline, cycle 4 day 1, cycle 7 day 1. This material consisted of CD4+ or CD8+ T cells sorted from blood, taken in a trial of the OX40 agonist ivuxolimab. The V gene is TRBV19, the J gene TRBJ1-2, with 8 positions matching TRBD1. This clonotype originated in an adult with an advanced solid tumor such as melanoma, head and neck, liver or kidney cancer. This CDR3 is CASNDRGGGAWGYTF. CDR3 nucleotides: TGTGCCAGCAACGACAGGGGAGGAGGCGCGTGGGGCTACACCTTC.